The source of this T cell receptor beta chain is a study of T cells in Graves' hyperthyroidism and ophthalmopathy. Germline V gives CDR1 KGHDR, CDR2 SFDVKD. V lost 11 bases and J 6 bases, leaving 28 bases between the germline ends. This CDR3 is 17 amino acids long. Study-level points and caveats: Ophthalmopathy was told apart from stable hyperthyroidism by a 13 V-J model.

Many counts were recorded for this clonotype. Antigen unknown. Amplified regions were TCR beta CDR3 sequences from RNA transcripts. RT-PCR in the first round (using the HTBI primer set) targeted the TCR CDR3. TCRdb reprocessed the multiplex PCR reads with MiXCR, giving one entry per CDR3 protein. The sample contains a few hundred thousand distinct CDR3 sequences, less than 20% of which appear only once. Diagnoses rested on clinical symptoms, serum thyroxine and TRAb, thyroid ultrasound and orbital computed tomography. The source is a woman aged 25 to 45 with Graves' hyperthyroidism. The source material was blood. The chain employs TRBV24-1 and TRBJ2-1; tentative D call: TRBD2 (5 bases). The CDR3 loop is CAIWHLSEEAPLNEQFF. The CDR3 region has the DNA TGTGCCATCTGGCATCTGAGCGAGGAGGCCCCACTCAATGAGCAGTTCTTC.